Below, 16 T cell receptor beta chains from the same sample are listed, as sequenced in a study of control samples from healthy donors and cancer patients (dated by TCRdb to the early 2020s). The method behind the library was the immunoSEQ multiplex PCR assay. TCRdb carries this immuneACCESS record with in-frame sequences only. Its versions omit some clonotypes, under half of them owing to an unresolved V gene in the studies checked, with the rest unexplained. The table for this sample lists roughly 400,000 clones; about 93% of them were counted only once. The ten largest account for about 6.3% of the sample. Source material: PBMCs. These receptors originate from a man aged 40-55 years with head and neck cancer.

CDR3 coding DNA: TGTGCCTGGATGAGCATACTGGGGGAAAAACTGTTTTTT. It specifies CAWMSILGEKLFF. The chain carries TRBV30 and TRBJ1-4; D not resolved. There are 13 residues in the CDR3. Germline CDR1 is GTSNPN and CDR2 is SVGIG (reference sequence). V was shortened by 4 bases and J by 8 bases, with 14 bases between the two germline ends. Complete variable domain (other parts from reference TRBV30 and TRBJ1-4): SQTIHQWPATLVQPVGSPLSLECTVEGTSNPNLYWYRQAAGRGLQLLFYSVGIGQISSEVPQNLSASRPQDRQFILSSKKLLLSDSGFYLCAWMSILGEKLFFGSGTQLSVL.

The chain combines TRBV30 with TRBJ2-7, with D possibly being TRBD2 (6 bases). CDR1 GTSNPN and CDR2 SVGIG come from the germline V gene (reference sequence). The CDR3 runs 15 residues. V gave up 0 bases and J gave up 0 bases, with 12 bases separating them. The CDR3 loop reads CAWSVPGLSSYEQYF. The CDR3 DNA sequence: TGTGCCTGGAGTGTCCCGGGACTGAGCTCCTACGAGCAGTACTTC. Variable domain in full (rest from reference TRBV30 and TRBJ2-7): SQTIHQWPATLVQPVGSPLSLECTVEGTSNPNLYWYRQAAGRGLQLLFYSVGIGQISSEVPQNLSASRPQDRQFILSSKKLLLSDSGFYLCAWSVPGLSSYEQYFGPGTRLTVT.

The chain recombines TRBV4-2 with TRBJ1-6; no clear D. The CDR3 extends over 12 amino acids. Germline-derived CDR1 and CDR2 are LGHNA and YNFKEQ. Trimming left V 0 bases short and J 10 bases short, with 4 bases between. The CDR3 region has the DNA TGTGCCAGCAGCCAAGAGAAATCACCCCTCCACTTT. Translated, it gives CASSQEKSPLHF.

CDR3 sequence reads: CASSRFAGRPHEQFF. The CDR3 region has the DNA TGTGCCAGCAGCCGGTTCGCCGGGAGGCCCCATGAGCAGTTCTTC. The gene calls are TRBV28 and TRBJ2-1; 7 positions agree with TRBD2. The germline gives CDR1 MDHEN, CDR2 SYDVKM. The CDR3 is 15 amino acids. V lost 6 bases to trimming and J lost 8 bases; unmatched junction nucleotides: 13.

Only a few counts were recorded for this clone. The chain combines TRBV19 with TRBJ2-2; a weak D match, TRBD2 (5 bases). Trimming pared 8 bases from V and 6 bases from J, leaving 16 bases between. CDR1 is LNHDA and CDR2 is SQIVND in the germline V gene (reference sequence). CDR3 size: 14 residues. CDR3 DNA: TGTGCCAGTGCCCGGGGATTACTTCCCGGGGAGCTGTTTTTT. This gives the protein CASARGLLPGELFF.

The CDR3 is CATGAVYGYTF. The CDR3 DNA follows: TGTGCCACAGGGGCGGTCTATGGCTACACCTTC. The V and J genes are TRBV19 and TRBJ1-2, with TRBD1 as a possible D gene (6 bases). The germline V gene encodes CDR1 LNHDA and CDR2 SQIVND (reference sequence). The CDR3 totals 11 residues. V lost 10 bases, J lost 4 bases, and 10 bases lay in between.

The rearrangement links TRBV27 to TRBJ1-1; the match to TRBD1 covers 8 bases. The CDR3 spans 15 residues. J was trimmed by 4 bases and V by 6 bases; bases with no gene match: 10. Germline V gives CDR1 MNHEY, CDR2 SMNVEV (reference sequence). The CDR3 nucleotides read TGTGCCAGCAGAATCGGACAGGGATGGGCCACTGAAGCTTTCTTT. Its translation is CASRIGQGWATEAFF.

The V gene is TRBV11-2, the J gene TRBJ1-3; unclear D gene. The CDR3 is made up of 15 amino acids. Germline V gene data show CDR1 as SGHAT and CDR2 as FQNNGV. V lost 0 bases, J lost 0 bases, and 6 bases lay in between. The CDR3 protein is CASSLEGFSGNTIYF. The DNA for the CDR3 is TGTGCCAGCAGCTTAGAGGGGTTCTCTGGAAACACCATATATTTT.

This rearrangement joins TRBV19 to TRBJ2-3; D ambiguous. Trimming took 1 base from V and 4 from J, leaving 12 bases between them. This CDR3 is 15 amino acids long. Germline V gives CDR1 LNHDA, CDR2 SQIVND (reference sequence). The CDR3 coding sequence is TGTGCCAGTAGTATAGGGACGTGGTTATCAGATACGCAGTATTTT. This sequence encodes CASSIGTWLSDTQYF.

The V gene is TRBV2, the J gene TRBJ2-5; no reliable D call. Germline CDR1 is SNHLY and CDR2 is FYNNEI. This CDR3 spans 11 amino acids. The V end was cut by 6 bases, the J end by 4 bases, with 6 bases between. The DNA for the CDR3 is TGTGCCAGCAGGTTAGGAGAGACCCAGTACTTC. Amino acids: CASRLGETQYF. Together with reference TRBV2 and TRBJ2-5, the CDR3 gives the full variable domain: EPEVTQTPSHQVTQMGQEVILRCVPISNHLYFYWYRQILGQKVEFLVSFYNNEISEKSEIFDDQFSVERPDGSNFTLKIRSTKLEDSAMYFCASRLGETQYFGPGTRLLVL.

The chain is built from TRBV4-1 and TRBJ2-3; 12 nucleotides agree with TRBD1. Germline lookup yields CDR1 MGHRA and CDR2 YSYEKL. Trimming cost V 4 bases and J 6 bases; bases outside gene matches: 5. The CDR3 covers 15 residues. The CDR3 nucleotides read TGCGCCAGCAGCCGGGGACAGGGGGCACAGGATACGCAGTATTTT. Encoded protein: CASSRGQGAQDTQYF.

The V and J genes are TRBV5-1 and TRBJ2-3; 10 bases are shared with TRBD2. V lost 1 base, J lost 6 bases, and 17 bases stayed unmatched. Germline CDR1 is SGHRS and CDR2 is YFSETQ. The CDR3 length is 19 residues. The DNA for the CDR3 is TGCGCCAGCAGCTTGTCCCCTTTAGGTAGCGGGGGGCTCGCTGATACGCAGTATTTT. It is translated as CASSLSPLGSGGLADTQYF. The entire variable domain, with the rest obtained from reference TRBV5-1 and TRBJ2-3, is as follows: KAGVTQTPRYLIKTRGQQVTLSCSPISGHRSVSWYQQTPGQGLQFLFEYFSETQRNKGNFPGRFSGRQFSNSRSEMNVSTLELGDSALYLCASSLSPLGSGGLADTQYFGPGTRLTVL.

The CDR3 here is CASSRAAGGHNEQFF. The CDR3 bases are TGCGCCAGCAGCCGTGCGGCGGGAGGCCACAATGAGCAGTTCTTC. The V and J genes are TRBV4-1 and TRBJ2-1; 8 bases align to TRBD2. V was pared by 4 bases and J by 5 bases, with 7 bases of the junction left unmatched. The CDR3 runs 15 residues. CDR1 is MGHRA, CDR2 YSYEKL, per germline.

The CDR3 loop is CATGDRGPLNEQFF. Here the CDR3 DNA reads TGTGCCACCGGGGACAGGGGGCCACTCAATGAGCAGTTCTTC. The J gene is TRBJ2-1, the V gene TRBV24-1; 12 nucleotides align to TRBD1. Per germline, CDR1 KGHDR and CDR2 SFDVKD. The junction had 5 bases not matched to a gene; V was cut back by 9 bases and J by 6 bases. The CDR3 totals 14 residues.

This chain links TRBV30 with TRBJ2-7, with a possible D match to TRBD1 (5 bases). Germline values: CDR1 GTSNPN, CDR2 SVGIG (reference sequence). Trimming took off 4 bases at V and 3 bases at J, with 10 bases between the two ends. This CDR3 contains 12 residues. CDR3 sequence (DNA): TGTGCCTGGACAGGGTCCTTCTACGAGCAGTACTTC. Protein product: CAWTGSFYEQYF.

V and J are TRBV6-6 and TRBJ1-5; no firm D call. The CDR3 runs 15 residues. Between the trimmed V and J ends, which lost 2 bases and 0 bases, there was a span of 8 bases. Germline CDR1 reads MNHNY; CDR2 reads SVGAGI (reference sequence). CDR3 residues: CASSYAGNSNQPQHF. DNA of the CDR3: TGTGCCAGCAGTTACGCCGGAAATAGCAATCAGCCCCAGCATTTT.